The sequence of this T cell receptor (beta chain) was determined in a study of cytomegalovirus exposure and HLA in healthy donors. Generated by immunoSEQ multiplex PCR, the TCRdb table keeps only in-frame clones and is missing some. The sample holds around 250,000 clones; around 91% are singletons and the top ten take roughly 0.4%. This clone was seen just once. The junction does not match germline at one end; this may be a read error. The length of the CDR3 is 16 residues. CDR1 MNHNS and CDR2 SASEGT come from the germline V gene. The chain uses TRBV6-1 and TRBJ1-3, with 9 bases fitting TRBD1. The TCR was taken from a woman aged 18-29 years in good health and CMV-seronegative. The sample consisted of PBMCs. The CDR3 spells CASTEQGAMAGNTIYF. The CDR3, as DNA: TGTGCCAGCACTGAACAGGGGGCTATGGCTGGAAACACCATATATTTT.